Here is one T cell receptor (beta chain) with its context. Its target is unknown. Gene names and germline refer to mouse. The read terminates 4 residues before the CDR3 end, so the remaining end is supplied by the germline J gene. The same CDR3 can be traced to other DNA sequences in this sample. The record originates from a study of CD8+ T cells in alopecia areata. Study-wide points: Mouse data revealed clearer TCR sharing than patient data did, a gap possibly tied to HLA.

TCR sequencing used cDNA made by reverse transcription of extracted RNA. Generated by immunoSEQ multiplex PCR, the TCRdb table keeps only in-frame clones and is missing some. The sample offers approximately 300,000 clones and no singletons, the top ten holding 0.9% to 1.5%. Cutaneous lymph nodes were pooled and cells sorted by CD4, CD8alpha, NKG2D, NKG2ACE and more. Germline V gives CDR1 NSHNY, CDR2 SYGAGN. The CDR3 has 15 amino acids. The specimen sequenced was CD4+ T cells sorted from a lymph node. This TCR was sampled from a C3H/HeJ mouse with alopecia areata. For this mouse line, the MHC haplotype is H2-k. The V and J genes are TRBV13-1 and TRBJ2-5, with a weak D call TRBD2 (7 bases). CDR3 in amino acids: CASSDARGGRDTQYF. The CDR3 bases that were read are TGTGCCAGCAGTGATGCAAGGGGGGGGAGAGAC.